The 18 T cell receptor beta chains reported below all come from one sample, sequenced in a study of low-dose radiotherapy and immunotherapy resistance in tumors. Time point meaning: after trial treatment. Stated treatment: LDRT plus nivolumab, ipilimumab, low-dose cyclophosphamide and aspirin (RACIN trial). Covering alpha and beta chains, TRAV- and TRBV-specific primers were used for the first-strand cDNA. PCR amplification of the TCRs was performed with Phusion for 20 to 25 PCR cycles, and it relied on a constant-region primer together with a V-primer adapter. TCRdb re-derived calls from the reads in MiXCR, one entry per CDR3 protein. The sample has roughly 95,000 distinct CDR3 sequences; more than 20% are singletons. Sequenced material: PBMCs, taken after low-dose radiotherapy plus immunotherapy. These TCRs come from a female donor with ovarian cancer.

There are many counts of this clonotype. This rearrangement joins TRBV12-3 or TRBV12-4 to TRBJ1-4; D is unclear. V gave up 6 bases and J gave up 7 bases, with 12 bases separating them. The CDR3 consists of 13 residues. This CDR3 reads CASRRHGVEKLFF. The CDR3 DNA is TGTGCCAGCAGACGACACGGAGTTGAAAAACTGTTTTTT.

This chain joins TRBV6-2 or TRBV6-3 and TRBJ1-6, with D possibly being TRBD1 (5 bases). The CDR3 is 17 amino acids. V gave up 0 bases and J gave up 1 base, with 10 bases separating them. Germline V gene data show CDR1 as MNHEY and CDR2 as SVGEGT. CDR3 in amino acids: CASSYSIRGSYNSPLHF. CDR3 in DNA: TGTGCCAGCAGTTACTCGATAAGGGGTTCCTATAATTCACCCCTCCACTTT.

Concerning this clonotype: This likely comes from a read error, as the CDR3 has no conserved phenylalanine or tryptophan at its end. The limits of the CDR3 on the DNA are not certain, so only TCRdb's listed CDR3 is given. The chain couples TRBV6-6 to TRBJ2-4. Both ends counted, the CDR3 spans 9 residues. Germline loops: CDR1 MNHNY, CDR2 SVGAGI (reference sequence). The chain's CDR3 is CASSYSAVV.

Comment on this clonotype: A single base separates this from a much larger clone, so it may be a read error. The V call is TRBV6-2 or TRBV6-3, the J call TRBJ2-1; D remains unclear. CDR1 and CDR2 from the germline V gene are MNHEY and SVGEGT. The CDR3 is 15 amino acids. CDR3 residues: CASSYIASSYNEQLF. CDR3 in DNA: TGTGCCAGCAGTTACATAGCCAGCTCCTACAATGAGCAGCTCTTC.

This clonotype has ten or more counts. V gene TRBV28 combines with J gene TRBJ1-4, with D possibly being TRBD1 (5 bases). Germline V gene data show CDR1 as MDHEN and CDR2 as SYDVKM. This CDR3 region has 15 residues. Trimming removed 7 bases at V and 8 bases at J, with 20 bases between. The CDR3 coding sequence is TGTGCCAGCACCACCCTAGAGGGAGGGGTGGAAAAACTGTTTTTT. Residues: CASTTLEGGVEKLFF.

This clonotype was counted many times. This chain joins TRBV6-2 or TRBV6-3 and TRBJ2-3, with D perhaps being TRBD1 or TRBD2 (6 bases each). This CDR3 has 17 amino acids. V lost 5 bases, J lost 4 bases, and 22 bases lay in between. CDR1 MNHEY and CDR2 SVGEGT come from the germline V gene. The DNA of the CDR3 is TGTGCCAGCAGTCCAGGGGCGGGACATCCCGGCGCAGATACGCAGTATTTT. This encodes CASSPGAGHPGADTQYF.

This clonotype appeared many times. The chain recombines TRBV7-2 with TRBJ1-1, with 7 bases aligning to TRBD1. CDR1 and CDR2 (germline): SGHTA, FQGNSA. With 5 bases clipped from V and 2 bases from J, the junction kept 5 bases outside the gene matches. The CDR3 totals 14 residues. The DNA of the CDR3 is TGTGCCAGCAGCCAGGGACAGAGAAACACTGAAGCTTTCTTT. Residues: CASSQGQRNTEAFF.

This clonotype has a count of ten or more. This CDR3 reads CASRTGLEQYF. CDR3 nucleotides: TGTGCCAGCCGCACAGGGTTAGAGCAGTACTTC. The chain recombines TRBV28 with TRBJ2-7; TRBD1 is a possible D gene (6 bases). This CDR3 region has 11 residues. Germline values: CDR1 MDHEN, CDR2 SYDVKM. Trimming took 8 bases from V and 7 from J, leaving 12 bases between them.

Regarding this clonotype: A far larger clone is one nucleotide away, so this likely arose from a read error. The DNA of the CDR3 is TGTGCCGGCAGTGAACGAGGGCAGTCTAACTCACCCCTCCACTTT. Its translation is CAGSERGQSNSPLHF. This chain joins TRBV6-9 and TRBJ1-6, with unresolved D. The germline gives CDR1 MNHGY, CDR2 SVAAGI. This CDR3 comprises 15 residues.

This clonotype has at least ten counts. This chain connects TRBV5-6 to TRBJ2-3; 9 bases line up with TRBD1. The trim removed 3 bases at V and 4 bases at J, leaving 6 bases unmatched. CDR1 is SGHDT and CDR2 is YYEEEE in the germline V gene. The CDR3 loop spans 15 amino acids. CDR3 nucleotide sequence: TGTGCCAGCAGCTCAGGGACAGGGCGGCCAGATACGCAGTATTTT. Translated, it gives CASSSGTGRPDTQYF.

This clonotype was seen only a few times. A much larger clone sits a single nucleotide away, making a read error possible. This chain links TRBV7-8 with TRBJ2-3; D not resolved. The CDR3 totals 12 residues. V was cut by 5 bases and J by 2 bases, with 5 bases left in between. Germline CDR1 SGHVS, CDR2 FQNEAQ. In DNA form, the CDR3 reads TGTGCCAGCAGCGACTTCACAGATACGCAGTATTTT. It specifies CASSDFTDTQYF.

The rearrangement joins TRBV28 to TRBJ2-7; D gene ambiguous. V lost 6 bases and J 3 bases, leaving 18 bases between the germline ends. Looked up from germline, CDR1 is MDHEN and CDR2 is SYDVKM. This CDR3 is built from 15 residues. This CDR3 reads CASRGGFKGVYEQYF. CDR3 nucleotide sequence: TGTGCCAGCAGGGGCGGCTTCAAGGGCGTCTACGAGCAGTACTTC.

There are a few counts of this clonotype. J is TRBJ1-1 and V is TRBV6-2 or TRBV6-3; TRBD1 aligns across 7 bases. The CDR3 is 14 residues long. Germline loops: CDR1 MNHEY, CDR2 SVGEGT. Unmatched junction bases numbered 4, after V lost 5 bases and J lost 1 base. CDR3 in DNA: TGTGCCAGCAGTAACTACAGGGGGAACACTGAAGCTTTCTTT. Its protein product is CASSNYRGNTEAFF.

The sample holds many counts of this clonotype. The chain couples TRBV12-3 or TRBV12-4 to TRBJ2-1; tentative D call: TRBD2 (5 bases). The CDR3 has 17 amino acids. With 6 bases removed from V and 4 bases from J, the gap between germline ends came to 22 bases. CDR3 coding DNA: TGTGCCAGCAGCCCTCTTAAAGCTAGCCCTTGGTACAATGAGCAGTTCTTC. This gives the protein CASSPLKASPWYNEQFF.

In this sample, this clonotype turned up a few times. DNA for the CDR3: TGTGCCAGCAGTGATCGCCAGAGGGACTCCCAGTACTTC. This codes for CASSDRQRDSQYF. V usage is TRBV25-1 and J usage is TRBJ2-5; maybe TRBD2 (6 bases). V gave up 3 bases and J gave up 9 bases, with 14 bases separating them. CDR3 length: 13 residues. Germline CDR1 is MGHDK and CDR2 is SYGVNS. Drawing the rest from reference TRBV25-1 and TRBJ2-5, the complete variable domain is EADIYQTPRYLVIGTGKKITLECSQTMGHDKMYWYQQDPGMELHLIHYSYGVNSTEKGDLSSESTVSRIRTEHFPLTLESARPSHTSQYLCASSDRQRDSQYFGPGTRLLVL.

This clonotype was counted many times. J is TRBJ1-4 and V is TRBV18; the D is unclear. CDR3 length: 14 amino acids. In germline, CDR1 is KGHSH, CDR2 LQKENI. The ends were cut back, 1 base at V and 0 bases at J, with 3 bases in the middle. CDR3: CASSPQPTNEKLFF. CDR3 DNA: TGTGCCAGCTCACCACAACCAACTAATGAAAAACTGTTTTTT.

Notes on this clonotype: A read error may explain this, as a much larger clone is one base away. The chain recombines TRBV20-1 with TRBJ2-7, with 9 bases aligning to TRBD1. Germline CDR1 reads DFQATT; CDR2 reads SNEGSKA (reference sequence). J lost 7 bases, V lost 0 bases, and 13 bases had no gene match. The CDR3 is 16 amino acids. CDR3 nucleotide sequence: TGCAGTGCTAGAGATTATGGGACAGGGCTCTACAATGAGCAGTACTTC. Amino acid sequence: CSARDYGTGLYNEQYF.

At least ten counts were recorded for this clonotype. J is TRBJ1-5 and V is TRBV7-9; 8 bases map to TRBD1. V lost 1 base, J lost 6 bases, and 8 bases stayed unmatched. The CDR3 runs 16 residues. From germline, CDR1 is SEHNR and CDR2 FQNEAQ (reference sequence). The CDR3 nucleotides are TGTGCCAGCAGCTTAGTCGGACAGGGAGTGGCTCAGCCCCAGCATTTT. Protein product: CASSLVGQGVAQPQHF.